A single sample is the source of the 20 T cell receptor beta chains below, sequenced in a study of beta chain features in type 1 diabetes. Isolated RNA was reverse transcribed in full, so expressed TCRB transcripts were sequenced. The method was immunoSEQ multiplex PCR; TCRdb's version includes in-frame clones alone and lacks a portion of them. Here the sample spans around 97,000 clones, 25% to 30% being singletons. The antigens these receptors bind are not known. Study outcomes and limitations: Significant though moderate, a shortening of TCRB CDR3s appeared in all four CD4+ subsets of Type 1 diabetes patients.

The sample consisted of central memory CD4+ T cells from blood. The receptors shown here come from a woman under 30 with type 1 diabetes.

This clone was counted once. The genes are TRBV4-2 and TRBJ2-7; 7 bases agree with TRBD1. The CDR3 is 15 amino acids. Germline V gene lookup returns CDR1 LGHNA and CDR2 YNFKEQ. J was trimmed by 3 bases and V by 3 bases; bases with no gene match: 8. In DNA, the CDR3 is TGTGCCAGCAGCCATGACAGGGTAAAAAGCTACGAGCAGTACTTC. Protein product: CASSHDRVKSYEQYF.

This clone is a singleton in its sample. The chain is built from TRBV4-1 and TRBJ2-1, with a tentative D call TRBD1 (5 bases). Trimming left V 2 bases short and J 2 bases short, with 16 bases between. Germline lookup yields CDR1 MGHRA and CDR2 YSYEKL. CDR3 length equals 17 residues. CDR3 in amino acids: CASSQRGQTTTYNEQFF. The CDR3 DNA is TGCGCCAGCAGCCAAAGGGGTCAGACCACCACCTACAATGAGCAGTTCTTC.

This CDR3 reads CASSQPPGAGDMDTQYF. The DNA of the CDR3 is TGCGCCAGCAGCCAACCCCCGGGAGCGGGAGACATGGATACGCAGTATTTT. The genes are TRBV4-1 and TRBJ2-3; 8 nucleotides agree with TRBD2. This CDR3 has 17 residues. CDR1 is MGHRA, CDR2 YSYEKL, per germline. Trimming removed 2 bases from V and 6 bases from J; junction bases left unmatched: 13.

The chain is built from TRBV6-1 and TRBJ1-1; tentatively, D is TRBD1 (5 bases). Germline V CDR1 and CDR2: MNHNS, SASEGT. The ends were cut back, 1 base at V and 2 bases at J, with 11 bases in the middle. The CDR3 contains 15 residues. In DNA form, the CDR3 reads TGTGCCAGCAGTGAAGTGGGGGGAGGCAACACTGAAGCTTTCTTT. Its protein product is CASSEVGGGNTEAFF.

The chain combines TRBV7-2 with TRBJ2-2, with a possible D match to TRBD1 (6 bases). The germline CDR1 and CDR2 sequences are SGHTA and FQGNSA. The V end lost 6 bases, the J end lost 4 bases, and 15 bases lay between the germline ends. The CDR3 is made up of 15 amino acids. The CDR3 DNA sequence: TGTGCCAGCAGTACCGAAACAGGGAGCACCGGGGAGCTGTTTTTT. Protein: CASSTETGSTGELFF.

The chain combines TRBV4-2 with TRBJ2-1; 8 positions match TRBD2. Germline-derived CDR1 and CDR2 are LGHNA and YNFKEQ. Trimming at V came to 4 bases and at J to 1 base, leaving 9 bases not matched to a gene. The length of the CDR3 is 17 residues. The CDR3 DNA reads as TGTGCCAGCAGCCGGGCGACCGGGACTAGTTCCTACAATGAGCAGTTCTTC. Translated: CASSRATGTSSYNEQFF.

The J gene is TRBJ2-1, the V gene TRBV4-1; the match to TRBD2 covers 15 bases. The length of the CDR3 is 20 residues. Germline V gene data show CDR1 as MGHRA and CDR2 as YSYEKL. After removal of 5 bases from V and 6 bases from J, the junction contained 17 bases not matched to a gene. The CDR3 region has the DNA TGCGCCAGCAGCTCAAACACCCCGGGACTAGCGGGAGGAGGCGTCAATGAGCAGTTCTTC. Translating it yields CASSSNTPGLAGGGVNEQFF.

This CDR3 reads CAIRGGQNSYEQYF. The CDR3 DNA reads TGTGCCATCAGGGGTGGACAGAACTCCTACGAGCAGTACTTC. The chain joins TRBV10-3 to TRBJ2-7, with D possibly matching TRBD1 (6 bases). Trimming stripped 6 bases from V and 0 bases from J, with 12 bases between. Germline V lookup: CDR1 ENHRY, CDR2 SYGVKD. The CDR3 spans 14 residues.

This chain links TRBV7-3 with TRBJ2-3, with D maybe TRBD2 (5 bases). Germline V gives CDR1 SGHTA, CDR2 FQGTGA. The CDR3 sequence is 13 residues long. V gave up 3 bases and J gave up 3 bases, with 7 bases separating them. Here the CDR3 DNA reads TGTGCCAGCAGCTTCGGGGAAACAGATACGCAGTATTTT. This sequence encodes CASSFGETDTQYF.

The rearrangement joins TRBV19 to TRBJ1-2; a possible D gene is TRBD1 (5 bases). Germline V gene sequence: CDR1 LNHDA, CDR2 SQIVND (reference sequence). V shed 10 bases and J shed 4 bases, with 16 bases lying between them. The CDR3 has 13 residues. CDR3 sequence: CATSQGEAYGYTF. In DNA form, the CDR3 reads TGTGCCACCAGTCAAGGGGAAGCCTATGGCTACACCTTC.

In this sample, this clone turned up a few times. This chain connects TRBV21-1 to TRBJ2-1; TRBD2 reflects the table's D call only, with no check against the DNA. TRBV21-1 represents a pseudogene. CDR3 length: 16 residues. The CDR3 sequence is CASSTRLAGDYNEQFF. CDR3 DNA sequence: TGTGCCAGCAGCACTCGACTAGCGGGAGACTACAATGAGCAGTTCTTC.

Here the CDR3 reads CASNLAGGSYEQYF. The CDR3 DNA sequence: TGTGCCAGCAACCTAGCGGGGGGGTCCTACGAGCAGTACTTC. This chain uses TRBV9 with TRBJ2-7; 12 nucleotides align to TRBD2. V lost 6 bases, J lost 1 base, and 2 bases stayed unmatched. CDR1 and CDR2 from the germline V gene are SGDLS and YYNGEE. The length of the CDR3 is 14 residues.

This clone appeared a few times. The rearrangement uses TRBV5-4 and TRBJ1-5; the match to TRBD1 covers 9 bases. The V and J ends lost 2 bases and 3 bases, in that order; junction bases with no gene match: 3. CDR3 length: 15 amino acids. The V gene's germline CDR1 is SGHNT and CDR2 YYREEE (reference sequence). The CDR3 here is CASSLNRGLNQPQHF. The CDR3, as DNA: TGTGCCAGCAGCTTAAACAGGGGGCTCAATCAGCCCCAGCATTTT.

The chain is built from TRBV7-2 and TRBJ2-3; 12 bases line up with TRBD2. The CDR3 length is 15 residues. The germline gives CDR1 SGHTA, CDR2 FQGNSA. V shed 4 bases and J 5 bases; nucleotides not matched to a gene: 4. The CDR3 is CASSSQGLAGDTQYF. In DNA, the CDR3 is TGTGCCAGCAGCTCCCAGGGACTAGCGGGAGATACGCAGTATTTT. The full variable domain, rest sourced from reference TRBV7-2 and TRBJ2-3, is GAGVSQSPSNKVTEKGKDVELRCDPISGHTALYWYRQSLGQGLEFLIYFQGNSAPDKSGLPSDRFSAERTGGSVSTLTIQRTQQEDSAVYLCASSSQGLAGDTQYFGPGTRLTVL.

V is TRBV9 and J is TRBJ2-2; 7 bases line up with TRBD2. Germline CDR1 reads SGDLS; CDR2 reads YYNGEE. V shed 1 base, J shed 2 bases, and the junction held 5 bases outside the gene matches. The length of the CDR3 is 16 residues. In DNA, the CDR3 is TGTGCCAGCAGCGTATTTAGCGGGTCTAACACCGGGGAGCTGTTTTTT. Translating gives CASSVFSGSNTGELFF.

This rearrangement joins TRBV7-4 to TRBJ2-6; no clear D. Germline CDR1 is SGHVT and CDR2 is SQSDAQ. The CDR3 loop spans 19 amino acids. Trimming stripped 5 bases from V and 5 bases from J, with 25 bases between. DNA of the CDR3: TGTGCCAGCAGCAACCACTTTTCAGGCTCACAAAGTCGGGCCAACGTCCTGACTTTC. Residues: CASSNHFSGSQSRANVLTF.

The rearrangement uses TRBV13 and TRBJ2-3; TRBD1 aligns across 7 bases. The CDR3 spans 15 residues. Trimming took 2 bases from V and 3 from J; bases not matched to a gene: 5. The germline V gene has CDR1 PRHDT and CDR2 FYEKMQ (reference sequence). The CDR3 reads CASSLRGRRTDTQYF. The CDR3 region has the DNA TGTGCCAGCAGCTTAAGGGGGCGTAGGACAGATACGCAGTATTTT.

V gene TRBV30 combines with J gene TRBJ2-7, with TRBD2 matching over 7 bases. CDR1 GTSNPN and CDR2 SVGIG come from the germline V gene (reference sequence). The junction had 11 bases not matched to a gene; V was cut back by 2 bases and J by 7 bases. CDR3 length: 14 residues. CDR3 bases: TGTGCCTGGAGTTTTGCGGGAGACTTAGGGGAGCAGTACTTC. Translated: CAWSFAGDLGEQYF.

J is TRBJ2-1 and V is TRBV9, with TRBD2 as a possible D gene (7 bases). The CDR3 consists of 15 residues. The V end was cut by 3 bases, the J end by 2 bases, with 12 bases between. Germline V gene data show CDR1 as SGDLS and CDR2 as YYNGEE. The DNA for the CDR3 is TGTGCCAGCAGCGAGAGGGAGGGGGCCTACAATGAGCAGTTCTTC. Translated: CASSEREGAYNEQFF.

The chain carries TRBV6-5 and TRBJ2-2, with TRBD2 identical over 8 bases. CDR3 length: 16 amino acids. In germline, CDR1 is MNHEY, CDR2 SVGAGI. The ends lost 4 bases at V and 1 base at J; junction bases unmatched: 5. CDR3 sequence (DNA): TGTGCCAGCAGTTCGCCGGGACTAGGGAACACCGGGGAGCTGTTTTTT. Translated, it gives CASSSPGLGNTGELFF.